Following are 23 T cell receptor beta chains from one sample sequenced in a study of beta chain features in type 1 diabetes. The isolated RNA, all of it, was reverse transcribed, so expressed TCRB transcripts were what got sequenced. Libraries were prepared by immunoSEQ multiplex PCR; TCRdb keeps only in-frame clonotypes and omits some of them. The sample holds more than 300,000 clones, around 12% seen once. Sequenced sample: naive CD4+ T cells from blood. These receptors were collected from a young man in good health.

This clone was observed once. The chain uses TRBV6-5 and TRBJ2-5; 12 nucleotides align to TRBD2. From germline, CDR1 is MNHEY and CDR2 SVGAGI. V shed 4 bases and J 6 bases; nucleotides not matched to a gene: 9. The CDR3 has 16 residues. For the CDR3, the DNA is TGTGCCAGCAGTTCCCCGGGACTAGCGGGTTCACAGACCCAGTACTTC. Protein sequence: CASSSPGLAGSQTQYF.

The chain joins TRBV7-6 to TRBJ2-4; D perhaps matches TRBD2 (7 bases). Trimming stripped 0 bases from V and 0 bases from J, with 12 bases between. The CDR3 is made up of 17 amino acids. CDR1 SGHVS and CDR2 FNYEAQ come from the germline V gene. The CDR3 is CASSLAGGGLAKNIQYF. The CDR3 coding sequence is TGTGCCAGCAGCTTAGCTGGGGGGGGCCTAGCCAAAAACATTCAGTACTTC.

V and J are TRBV5-1 and TRBJ2-7; no firm D call. Trimming pared 2 bases from V and 2 bases from J, leaving 11 bases between. The CDR3 sequence is 14 residues long. The germline V gene has CDR1 SGHRS and CDR2 YFSETQ. Here the CDR3 reads CASSFSWPPYEQYF. The CDR3 region has the DNA TGCGCCAGCAGCTTTTCGTGGCCGCCCTACGAGCAGTACTTC.

This clone was detected only a few times. The chain recombines TRBV5-1 with TRBJ1-1; D is perhaps TRBD1 (6 bases). V was clipped by 3 bases and J by 3 bases, with 15 bases between them. This CDR3 is built from 15 residues. Germline loops: CDR1 SGHRS, CDR2 YFSETQ. This CDR3 reads CASSSQPRGDTEAFF. The CDR3 DNA reads as TGCGCCAGCAGCTCCCAGCCCAGGGGCGACACTGAAGCTTTCTTT. Full variable domain (missing parts from reference TRBV5-1 and TRBJ1-1): KAGVTQTPRYLIKTRGQQVTLSCSPISGHRSVSWYQQTPGQGLQFLFEYFSETQRNKGNFPGRFSGRQFSNSRSEMNVSTLELGDSALYLCASSSQPRGDTEAFFGQGTRLTVV.

Worth noting for this clone: Its ends do not fully match the called genes, so a read error is possible. The chain combines TRBV18 with TRBJ1-1; D uncertain. The length of the CDR3 is 13 residues. Germline V gene lookup returns CDR1 KGHSH and CDR2 LQKENI. The DNA for the CDR3 is TGTGCCACCTCAGTATCCCGGGACACTGAAGCTTTCTTT. Translating gives CATSVSRDTEAFF. The whole variable domain, filled in from reference TRBV18 and TRBJ1-1, reads NAGVMQNPRHLVRRRGQEARLRCSPMKGHSHVYWYRQLPEEGLKFMVYLQKENIIDESGMPKERFSAEFPKEGPSILRIQQVVRGDSAAYFCATSVSRDTEAFFGQGTRLTVV.

This clone was seen a handful of times. The chain has TRBV5-1 and TRBJ2-1; 8 bases are a match to TRBD1. Looked up from germline, CDR1 is SGHRS and CDR2 is YFSETQ. The CDR3 spans 17 residues. With V trimmed by 5 bases and J by 9 bases, 19 bases remained unmatched. The CDR3 protein is CASRVNRGAASMGEQFF. CDR3 nucleotides: TGCGCCAGCAGAGTAAACAGGGGGGCAGCCTCCATGGGTGAGCAGTTCTTC.

This clone was observed a few times. The chain carries TRBV7-2 and TRBJ1-1, with 7 bases that match TRBD1. This CDR3 spans 16 amino acids. Germline CDR1 reads SGHTA; CDR2 reads FQGNSA. V shed 3 bases and J 0 bases; nucleotides not matched to a gene: 7. In nucleotides, the CDR3 is TGTGCCAGCAGCTTGGCCACAGGGGTCCTGAACACTGAAGCTTTCTTT. Protein: CASSLATGVLNTEAFF.

The V call is TRBV4-3, the J call TRBJ2-1, with TRBD1 matching over 11 bases. CDR1 LGHNA and CDR2 YSLEER come from the germline V gene. This CDR3 region has 17 residues. The trim removed 4 bases at V and 5 bases at J, leaving 10 bases unmatched. In DNA, the CDR3 is TGCGCCAGCAGCCCCGCAATAGGGACAGGGGGTAACAATGAGCAGTTCTTC. Translation: CASSPAIGTGGNNEQFF.

This clone was observed a handful of times. V gene TRBV7-8 combines with J gene TRBJ2-5; TRBD2 agrees at 9 bases. CDR1 and CDR2 from the germline V gene are SGHVS and FQNEAQ. The CDR3 has 15 amino acids. The J segment lost 5 bases and the V segment lost 4 bases, leaving 8 bases of the junction unmatched. The CDR3: CASSSPLAGRETQYF. The CDR3 coding sequence is TGTGCCAGCAGCTCCCCACTAGCGGGCCGGGAGACCCAGTACTTC.

V and J are TRBV15 and TRBJ2-3; TRBD2 might be the D (5 bases). The CDR3 runs 15 residues. Trimming removed 1 base at V and 13 bases at J, with 21 bases between. The germline V gene has CDR1 LNHNV and CDR2 YYDKDF (reference sequence). CDR3 sequence: CATSRGGSVSGYEYF. DNA of the CDR3: TGTGCCACCAGCAGAGGTGGTTCGGTATCGGGGTATGAGTATTTT. Looking up the rest from reference TRBV15 and TRBJ2-3 gives the full variable domain: DAMVIQNPRYQVTQFGKPVTLSCSQTLNHNVMYWYQQKSSQAPKLLFHYYDKDFNNEADTPDNFQSRRPNTSFCFLDIRSPGLGDTAMYLCATSRGGSVSGYEYFGPGTRLTVL.

The J gene is TRBJ1-1, the V gene TRBV4-1; D gene uncertain. Trimming pared 3 bases from V and 1 base from J, leaving 6 bases between. CDR1 is MGHRA, CDR2 YSYEKL, per germline. The CDR3 is 13 residues long. The CDR3 is CASSQAGNTEAFF. DNA of the CDR3: TGCGCCAGCAGCCAGGCAGGGAACACTGAAGCTTTCTTT.

A few counts support this clone. The chain uses TRBV4-1 and TRBJ2-7; 11 bases line up with TRBD2. The junction had 6 bases not matched to a gene; V was cut back by 4 bases and J by 1 base. Germline CDR1 is MGHRA and CDR2 is YSYEKL. The CDR3 spans 16 residues. CDR3 region: CASSLTSGRSSYEQYF. CDR3 DNA: TGCGCCAGCAGCCTTACTAGCGGGAGATCGTCCTACGAGCAGTACTTC.

This clone was found a few times. The chain combines TRBV5-4 with TRBJ1-2; TRBD1 might be the D (5 bases). The germline V and J ends were trimmed by 5 bases and 7 bases, with 15 bases remaining between them. There are 13 residues in the CDR3. Germline CDR1 SGHNT, CDR2 YYREEE (reference sequence). The CDR3 DNA reads as TGTGCCAGCAGAGGTAGGGGAACCTTTGGCTACACCTTC. Protein sequence: CASRGRGTFGYTF. The complete variable domain, with remaining parts taken from reference TRBV5-4 and TRBJ1-2, reads ETGVTQSPTHLIKTRGQQVTLRCSSQSGHNTVSWYQQALGQGPQFIFQYYREEENGRGNFPPRFSGLQFPNYSSELNVNALELDDSALYLCASRGRGTFGYTFGSGTRLTVV.

This clone was counted a few times. The chain combines TRBV7-8 with TRBJ2-7; D perhaps matches TRBD1 (5 bases). Looked up from germline, CDR1 is SGHVS and CDR2 is FQNEAQ. The CDR3 covers 16 residues. V was cut by 7 bases and J by 2 bases, with 21 bases left in between. The CDR3 region is CASTKTLGAQTYEQYF. The CDR3 DNA sequence: TGTGCCAGCACCAAAACCTTAGGGGCGCAGACCTACGAGCAGTACTTC.

V and J are TRBV18 and TRBJ2-1; 7 bases are shared with TRBD1. V lost 3 bases, J lost 3 bases, and 8 bases stayed unmatched. The CDR3 extends over 16 amino acids. The V gene's germline CDR1 is KGHSH and CDR2 LQKENI. In nucleotides, the CDR3 is TGTGCCAGCTCACCGAATCACAGGGGAGACTACAATGAGCAGTTCTTC. Protein product: CASSPNHRGDYNEQFF.

The chain is built from TRBV11-1 and TRBJ1-1, with D uncertain. The CDR3 sequence is 12 residues long. Germline CDR1 is SGHAT and CDR2 is FQDESV (reference sequence). Trimming stripped 11 bases from V and 2 bases from J, with 12 bases between. CDR3 sequence reads: CALRRSNTEAFF. The CDR3 coding sequence is TGTGCCTTGCGGAGGAGTAACACTGAAGCTTTCTTT.

The rearrangement uses TRBV27 and TRBJ1-5; no clear D gene. CDR3 length equals 14 residues. The germline CDR1 and CDR2 sequences are MNHEY and SMNVEV (reference sequence). Trimming removed 3 bases from V and 2 bases from J, with 8 bases in between. CDR3 nucleotides: TGTGCCAGCAGTTTCGGAGACCGCAATCAGCCCCAGCATTTT. It is translated as CASSFGDRNQPQHF.

In this sample, this clone turned up a few times. The chain links TRBV7-3 to TRBJ2-2; 8 bases align to TRBD2. CDR1 is SGHTA, CDR2 FQGTGA, per germline. This CDR3 spans 15 amino acids. Trimming at V came to 6 bases and at J to 5 bases, leaving 8 bases not matched to a gene. CDR3 in DNA: TGTGCCAGCAGTCGAGCGGGAGCGGGTACCGGGGAGCTGTTTTTT. Translated, it gives CASSRAGAGTGELFF.

This clone was seen a single time. The chain couples TRBV6-5 to TRBJ2-7; tentative D call: TRBD2 (5 bases). The CDR3 contains 15 residues. Between the trimmed V and J ends, which lost 2 bases and 4 bases, there was a span of 15 bases. CDR1 is MNHEY and CDR2 is SVGAGI in the germline V gene. The CDR3 here is CASSYTDGKRYEQYF. The CDR3 DNA reads TGTGCCAGCAGTTACACGGACGGGAAACGATACGAGCAGTACTTC.

As DNA, the CDR3 is TGTGCCGGTACTAGCGGACGGGAGCAGTTCTTC. Translating it yields CAGTSGREQFF. The gene calls are TRBV30 and TRBJ2-1; 8 bases are shared with TRBD2. The germline CDR1 and CDR2 sequences are GTSNPN and SVGIG (reference sequence). The ends lost 8 bases at V and 10 bases at J; junction bases unmatched: 7. The CDR3 covers 11 residues.

This clone has a handful of counts. The V call is TRBV28, the J call TRBJ2-2; the D gene is possibly TRBD2 (7 bases). CDR1 MDHEN and CDR2 SYDVKM come from the germline V gene. Trimming left V 3 bases short and J 5 bases short, with 13 bases between. The CDR3 length is 15 residues. As DNA, the CDR3 is TGTGCCAGCAGTTTGGGGGGGCGCGTAACCGGGGAGCTGTTTTTT. Amino acids: CASSLGGRVTGELFF.

This clone was seen a few times. The chain employs TRBV28 and TRBJ1-5; D is unresolved. V lost 6 bases to trimming and J lost 1 base, with 16 bases between them. The CDR3 contains 16 residues. Per germline, CDR1 MDHEN and CDR2 SYDVKM. The CDR3 here is CASRAGWGRSNQPQHF. In DNA, the CDR3 is TGTGCCAGCAGGGCGGGGTGGGGAAGAAGCAATCAGCCCCAGCATTTT. Full variable domain (remainder filled in from reference TRBV28 and TRBJ1-5): DVKVTQSSRYLVKRTGEKVFLECVQDMDHENMFWYRQDPGLGLRLIYFSYDVKMKEKGDIPEGYSVSREKKERFSLILESASTNQTSMYLCASRAGWGRSNQPQHFGDGTRLSIL.

This clone turned up a few times. Germline is not matched at one junction end, which may reflect a read error. This chain links TRBV4-2 with TRBJ1-1; D is ambiguous. CDR3 size: 13 residues. CDR1 and CDR2 (germline): LGHNA, YNFKEQ. The CDR3 DNA sequence: TGTGCCAGCAACCAAGAATTGGAGGGCCCAGCTTTCTTT. Translating gives CASNQELEGPAFF.